This T cell receptor beta chain was recorded in a study of T cells in localized non-small cell lung cancer. The repertoire was sequenced with immunoSEQ multiplex PCR; TCRdb's copy has only in-frame clones and lacks some. This sample has around 26,000 clones, with 80% to 90% found just once. Germline loops: CDR1 WSHSY, CDR2 SAAADI. This CDR3 region has 17 residues. Trimming took 3 bases from V and 0 from J, leaving 16 bases between them. The origin of this receptor is a woman between 18 and 50 years old with stage I lung adenocarcinoma. The chain uses TRBV10-2 and TRBJ2-3; maybe TRBD2 (5 bases). The sequences come from peripheral blood, collected before any cancer treatment. The CDR3 DNA reads TGCGCCAGCAGTGAACCTGCCACTAGGTCGAGCACAGATACGCAGTATTTT. Encoded protein: CASSEPATRSSTDTQYF.